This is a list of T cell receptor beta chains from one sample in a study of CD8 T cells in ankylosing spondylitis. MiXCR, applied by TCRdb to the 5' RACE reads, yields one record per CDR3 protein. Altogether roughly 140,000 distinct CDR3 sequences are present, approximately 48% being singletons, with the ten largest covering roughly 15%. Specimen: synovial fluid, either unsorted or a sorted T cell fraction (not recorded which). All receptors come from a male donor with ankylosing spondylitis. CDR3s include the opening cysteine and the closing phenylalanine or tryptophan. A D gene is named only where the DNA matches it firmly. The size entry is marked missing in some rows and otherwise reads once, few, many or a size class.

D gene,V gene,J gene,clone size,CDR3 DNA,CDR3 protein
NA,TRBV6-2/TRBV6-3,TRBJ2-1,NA,TGTGCCAGCAGTTACCGGCTTGGATTTTACAATGAGCAGTTCTTC,CASSYRLGFYNEQFF
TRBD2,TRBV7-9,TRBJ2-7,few,TGTGCCAGCAGATCCAGTCGGACTAGCGGCTACGAGCAGTACTTC,CASRSSRTSGYEQYF
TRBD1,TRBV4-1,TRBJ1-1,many,TGCGCCAGCAGCCAAGAAGGAGCAAGGACAGGGGGAAGGGCCCCGAACACTGAAGCTTTCTTT,CASSQEGARTGGRAPNTEAFF
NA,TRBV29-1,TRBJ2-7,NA,TGCAGCGTTGGACGGTATAGGAACTACGAGCAGTACTTC,CSVGRYRNYEQYF
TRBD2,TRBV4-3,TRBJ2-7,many,TGCGCCAGCAGCACGGGACTAGCGGGAGACGAGCAGTACTTC,CASSTGLAGDEQYF
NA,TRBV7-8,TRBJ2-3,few,TGTGCCAGCAGCTTAGGAGGGTCGGTCACAGATACGCAGTATTTT,CASSLGGSVTDTQYF
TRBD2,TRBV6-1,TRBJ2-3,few,TGTGCCAGCAGCCGAAGAGCGGGGGGCGTATTCGATACGCAGTATTTT,CASSRRAGGVFDTQYF
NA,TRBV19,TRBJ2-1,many,TGTGCCAGTAGTATGGCCGGCTACTGGGGCAATGAGCAGTTCTTC,CASSMAGYWGNEQFF
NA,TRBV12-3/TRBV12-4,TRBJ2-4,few,TGTGCCAGCAGCGACACGGGACCGGCCAAAAACATTCAGTACTTC,CASSDTGPAKNIQYF
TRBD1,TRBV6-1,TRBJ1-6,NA,TGTGCCAGCAGTAAACAGGGGATCGGGCCTAATTCACCCCTCCACTTT,CASSKQGIGPNSPLHF
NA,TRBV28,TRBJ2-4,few,TGTGCCAGCAGTTTTTACTGGATTGGGAGTGGGAACATTCAGTACTTC,CASSFYWIGSGNIQYF
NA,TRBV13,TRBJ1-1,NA,TGTGCCAGCAGCCACTACCCGGGACGGATAAACACTGAAGCTTTCTTT,CASSHYPGRINTEAFF
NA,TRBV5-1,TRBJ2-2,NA,TGCGCCAGCAGCCTATGGGTGGGGGAGCTGTTTTTT,CASSLWVGELFF
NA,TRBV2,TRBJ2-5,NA,TGTGCCAGCAGTGGAACACCCCTTATCAAACAAGAGACCCAGTACTTC,CASSGTPLIKQETQYF
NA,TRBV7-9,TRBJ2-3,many,TGTGCCAGCAGCTTAGAACTGGATGCCGTGCTCGCAGATACGCAGTATTTT,CASSLELDAVLADTQYF
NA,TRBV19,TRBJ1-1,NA,TGTGCCAGTAGTGACAGGAACATGAACACTGAAGCTTTCTTT,CASSDRNMNTEAFF
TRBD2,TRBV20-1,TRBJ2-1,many,TGCAGTGCACCGGGACTAGCGGGGGAGAGTTCTGGGCAGTTCTTC,CSAPGLAGESSGQFF
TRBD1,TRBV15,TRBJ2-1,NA,TGTGCCACCAGCATCGGGACAGGCACCAATGAGCAGTTCTTC,CATSIGTGTNEQFF
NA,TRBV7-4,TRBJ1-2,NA,TGTGCCAGCAGCCCTAGCGCAGACGGTGGCTACACCTTC,CASSPSADGGYTF
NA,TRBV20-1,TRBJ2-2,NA,TGCAGTGCTAGGAGGGGTTATGGGACCGGGGAGCTGTTTTTT,CSARRGYGTGELFF
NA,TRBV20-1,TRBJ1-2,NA,TGCAGTGCTAGGGGGGCGATGCACCCCCTCGAGGACTATGGCTACACCTTC,CSARGAMHPLEDYGYTF
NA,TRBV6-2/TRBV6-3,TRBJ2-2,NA,TGTGCCAGCAGTGGACAGACTTACACCGGGGAGCTGTCTTTT,CASSGQTYTGELSF
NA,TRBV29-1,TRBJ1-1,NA,TGCAGCGTTTTCCCGGAGGATCCAGCTGAAGCTTTCTTT,CSVFPEDPAEAFF
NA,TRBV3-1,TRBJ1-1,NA,TGTGCCAGCAGCTACGAAATGAACACTGAAGCTTTCTTT,CASSYEMNTEAFF
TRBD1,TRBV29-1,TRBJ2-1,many,TGCAGCGTGGACGGACAGGGGGTGGGCTATGAGCAGTTCTTC,CSVDGQGVGYEQFF
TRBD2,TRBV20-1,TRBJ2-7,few,TGCAGTGCTAGAGATCGTGGCGGGGGGGACGCCTACGAGCAGTACTTC,CSARDRGGGDAYEQYF
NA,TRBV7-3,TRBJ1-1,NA,TGTGCCAGCAGCTTGAATAGGGTAGGGGGAATGGGCGCTGAAGCTTTCTTT,CASSLNRVGGMGAEAFF
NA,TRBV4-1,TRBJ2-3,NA,TGCGCCAGCAGCCAGCCGACGGCCCCCGGGGAGACGCAGTATTTT,CASSQPTAPGETQYF
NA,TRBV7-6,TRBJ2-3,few,TGTGCCAGCAGCTCCCGCCTCCTAGCAGATACGCAGTATTTT,CASSSRLLADTQYF
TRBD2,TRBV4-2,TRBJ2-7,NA,TGTGCCAGCAGCCCGACGTCTGCACTAGCGGGATACTCCTACGAGCAGTACTTC,CASSPTSALAGYSYEQYF
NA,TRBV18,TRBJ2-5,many,TGTGCCAGCTCACTTTTCCGGTACCAAGAGACCCAGTACTTC,CASSLFRYQETQYF
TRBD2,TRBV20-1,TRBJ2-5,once,TGCAGTGCTAGAGACCGACTAGCGGGGCGAGAGACCCAGTACTTC,CSARDRLAGRETQYF
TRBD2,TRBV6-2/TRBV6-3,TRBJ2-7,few,TGTGCCAGCAGTTCCTCCGGCCTAGCGGGAGCCTTCTACGAGCAGTACTTC,CASSSSGLAGAFYEQYF
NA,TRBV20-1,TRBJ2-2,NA,TGCAGTGCTAGAGATGAGGCCGATTCCGGGGAGCTGTTTTTT,CSARDEADSGELFF
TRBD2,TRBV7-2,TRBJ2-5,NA,TGTGCCAGCAGCTTAGTAAGCGGGAGAGAGACCCAGTACTTC,CASSLVSGRETQYF
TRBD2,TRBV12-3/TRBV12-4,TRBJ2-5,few,TGTGCCAGCAGTTTTTTCGCGGGAGAAGAGACCCAGTACTTC,CASSFFAGEETQYF
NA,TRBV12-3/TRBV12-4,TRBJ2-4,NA,TGTGCCAGCGAGGATATGGGGGGAAAAAACATTCAGTACTTC,CASEDMGGKNIQYF
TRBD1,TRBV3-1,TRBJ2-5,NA,TGTGCCAGCATTGAAATCGACAGGGGCGGGCGAGAGACCCAGTACTTC,CASIEIDRGGRETQYF
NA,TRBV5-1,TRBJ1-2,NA,TGCGCCAGCAGCTTGGGGACAATAACATATGGCTACACCTTC,CASSLGTITYGYTF
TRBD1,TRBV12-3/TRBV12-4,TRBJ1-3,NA,TGTGCCAGCATCAGGGGGGGCGTTGGTGGAAACACCATATATTTT,CASIRGGVGGNTIYF
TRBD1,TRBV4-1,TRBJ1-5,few,TGCGCCAGCAGCTCGGACAGGGAGGGGCAGCCCCAGCATTTT,CASSSDREGQPQHF
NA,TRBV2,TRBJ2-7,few,TGTGCCAGCAGTGAAGCTTGGGGGGGGCCCTCCTACGAGCAGTACTTC,CASSEAWGGPSYEQYF
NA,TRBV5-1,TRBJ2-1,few,TGCGCCAGCAGCCCCCCGCTGAATCCTGAGCAGTTCTTC,CASSPPLNPEQFF
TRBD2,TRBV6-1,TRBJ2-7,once,TGTGCCAGCAGCCACATCCAGGGTAGCGGGAGTTACGAGCAGTACTTC,CASSHIQGSGSYEQYF
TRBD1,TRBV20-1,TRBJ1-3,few,TGCAGTGCTAGAGATCGGGAGACAGGGCGAAACACCATATATTTT,CSARDRETGRNTIYF
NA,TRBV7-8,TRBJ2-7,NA,TGTGCCAGCAGCTTAAACCGGGGGCCGGGGGAGCAGTACTTC,CASSLNRGPGEQYF
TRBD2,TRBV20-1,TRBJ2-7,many,TGCAGTGCTAGAGGGCTAGCGGACTTCTACGAGCAGTACTTC,CSARGLADFYEQYF
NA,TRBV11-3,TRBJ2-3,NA,TGTGCCAGCAGCTCCGAGCGGAGGGCGTCAGATACGCAGTATTTT,CASSSERRASDTQYF
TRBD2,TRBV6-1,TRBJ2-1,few,TGTGCCAGCAGCCTGTACGGGCTAGCGGGACTGGATGAGCAGTTCTTC,CASSLYGLAGLDEQFF
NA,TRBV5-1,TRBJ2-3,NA,TGCGCCAGCAGCTTGGCCATGAGGGATACGCAGTATTTT,CASSLAMRDTQYF
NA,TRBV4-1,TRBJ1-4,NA,TGCGCCAGCAGCCAACATCCCTCGGGGGGGCAGGGTGAAAAACTGTTTTTT,CASSQHPSGGQGEKLFF
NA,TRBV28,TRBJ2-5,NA,TGTGCCAGCAGCTCCTTCTCGACAGAGCTCCAAGAGACCCAGTACTTC,CASSSFSTELQETQYF
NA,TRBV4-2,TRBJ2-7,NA,TGTGCCAGCAGCCAAGGGGAGACTCCTTCCTCCTACGAGCAGTACTTC,CASSQGETPSSYEQYF
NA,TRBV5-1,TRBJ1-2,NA,TGCGCCAGCAGCTCCTTCGGGGCCTGGCCTGAGGCTAACTATGGCTACACCTTC,CASSSFGAWPEANYGYTF
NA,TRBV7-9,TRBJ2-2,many,TGTGCCAGCAGCCCGAGTAGTACGAACACCGGGGAGCTGTTTTTT,CASSPSSTNTGELFF
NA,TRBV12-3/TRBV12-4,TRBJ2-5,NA,TGTGCCAGCATCCTATATTCCCAAGAGACCCAGTACTTC,CASILYSQETQYF
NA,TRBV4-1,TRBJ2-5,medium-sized,TGCGCCAGCAGCCAAGTGGGACTGGGTTTGGGGGAAGAGACCCAGTACTTC,CASSQVGLGLGEETQYF